This T cell receptor beta chain is drawn from a study of blood T cell repertoires in COVID-19 (dated by TCRdb to the early 2020s). For context, the study as a whole: Samples covering the acute and convalescent phases of COVID-19 were provided by collaborators in the United States, Italy and Spain. The material from the prospective study consisted of cDNA or gDNA derived from T cells, B-cell-depleted T cells, or PBMCs. Deeply sampled blood TCRbeta repertoires from subjects exposed to, actively infected with, or recovered from COVID-19 were included in the dataset. The repertoires were made available in a free public database intended to serve as a resource for research on the immune response to SARS-CoV-2. Samples came from the ongoing ImmuneRACE study (first 160 participants) plus 1,254 subjects from 6 global collaborators. The sample metadata nearly always contained a de-identified subject ID, COVID-19 status, age in years and sex. HLA class I and class II types, where available, came from metadata supplied by the sample provider rather than from assay-based typing.

Whole blood was collected in K2EDTA tubes by collaborating institutions according to the institutions' own protocols. Collaborator samples were shipped for TCRbeta analysis as frozen whole blood, isolated PBMCs, or DNA extracted from either sample type. General conclusions and limits of the study: The quantity of clinical and demographic metadata differed by source and by participant and was supplied without curation.

TCRbeta CDR3 regions were amplified from genomic DNA by means of the immunoSEQ Assay, a bias-controlled multiplex PCR. The original pipeline was this. Within the assay, amplification of reference gene primers was used to estimate how many nucleated cells each sample contained. To quantify the absolute abundance of each unique TCRbeta CDR3 rearrangement, sequence reads were collapsed and filtered. For each sample, productive Simpson clonality was calculated as the square root of Simpson's diversity index across productive rearrangements. TCRdb provides this immuneACCESS table in a form limited to in-frame rearrangements. Some clones are lacking; in checked studies, under half of them reflect an unresolved V gene, and why the rest are absent is not known. V, J and clone size were drawn from that table, and D and trimming were deduced from the DNA. The sample table records 400,000 to 550,000 clones; 80% to 90% of these occur just once. Over 4% of the sample rests with the top ten.

Trimming at the junction amounts to 0 bases on V and 0 bases on J, and the germline ends lie 13 bases apart. From cysteine to phenylalanine, the CDR3 is 17 amino acids long. Only the CDR3 part of the read is kept: 51 bases, read in frame from the first base. Sequences MGHDK (CDR1) and SYGVNS (CDR2) are obtained from the germline V gene. Comments on this clone: This clone's antigen is unknown. Within one base of it there is no much larger clone, and no base qualities were kept.

The rearranged chain carries TRBV25-1 and TRBJ2-3; perhaps TRBD2 is the D gene, with 7 bases matching. The sequencing sample was made of peripheral blood. This TCR was sampled from a woman aged 30 to 39 with acute or convalescent COVID-19. The CDR3 is CASSEYRRGPSTDTQYF. The nucleotide sequence is TGTGCCAGCAGTGAATATCGGCGGGGGCCAAGCACAGATACGCAGTATTTT.